The source of this TCR beta chain is a study of control samples from healthy donors and cancer patients. Unmatched junction bases numbered 11, after V lost 3 bases and J lost 2 bases. CDR1 SGHNT and CDR2 YYREEE come from the germline V gene (reference sequence). The CDR3 covers 16 residues. Clones were sequenced by immunoSEQ multiplex PCR, and TCRdb holds only the in-frame ones, with some missing. This table holds 50,000 or so clones, around 95% found once. Sequencing was carried out using blood. The V call is TRBV5-4, the J call TRBJ2-7; 7 bases agree with TRBD2. The receptor's source is a man under 40 in good health. The DNA of the CDR3 is TGTGCCAGCAGCTGGGGGGGACGAATCGGGGCCTACGAGCAGTACTTC. Amino acids: CASSWGGRIGAYEQYF.